The present T cell receptor (beta chain) was sequenced within a study of CD8 T cells in Susac syndrome (dated by TCRdb to about 2019). At the level of the whole study: Whether CD8+ T cell activation and differentiation in Susac syndrome was antigen driven was tested using repertoire sequencing.

RNA was extracted with the RNeasy kit and roughly 0.45 to 1 ug was reverse transcribed using random hexamers. The immunoSEQ multiplex PCR assay, which covers 54 Vbeta and 13 Jbeta segments, was used to amplify TCR beta CDR3 regions. PCR amplification bias was corrected using a synthetic template baseline for primer optimization and computational correction. The authors' analysis ran thus. Reads were annotated to V, D and J genes according to IMGT and were analyzed with immunoSEQ Analyzer, with only productive sequences retained. Clonality was computed as one minus Shannon entropy normalized by log2 of the number of productive unique sequences. For each patient and control, public and private clones were evaluated within the 100 most prevalent clones. Susac-specific clones were defined as absent from healthy and MS cohorts, 1052 published viral clones and other ImmuneACCESS disease sequences. TCRdb reran the public reads through fastp at Q25 and MiXCR, keeping productive beta chains. Rows merge per CDR3 protein into single entries with the most common DNA and genes. The V and J calls follow TCRdb's processing rather than the paper's. For this sample the table gives approximately 100,000 distinct CDR3 sequences, of which around 90% were detected only once. Of the sample, over 0.12% falls within the top ten clones.

The study at large found these results: The TCR sequencing and HLA analysis was acknowledged to have included a relatively small number of individuals.

As concerns this clonotype: This clone's antigen is unknown. Per-base quality was not reported, and no clone a single base away is much larger than it.

Peripheral blood CD8+ and CD4+ T cells from healthy donors, Susac syndrome patients and multiple sclerosis patients were profiled by high-throughput TCR beta sequencing. The healthy donors served as controls matched for age and sex. Bulk CD8+ and CD4+ T cells were purified by magnetic negative isolation, while CD8+ TEMRA cells were enriched using FACS. Blood was drawn into EDTA tubes, processed within 24 hours, and PBMCs were isolated by density gradient centrifugation. PBMCs intended for TCR sequencing were cryopreserved in liquid nitrogen and were subsequently thawed in a 37 degrees C water bath. A purity of at least 90% was achieved for sorted or isolated CD4+, CD8+ and CD8+ TEMRA cells. The CDR3 measures 14 amino acids from cysteine to phenylalanine. The retained sequence is limited to the CDR3, 42 bases, with the frame set at the first base. CDR1 LNHDA and CDR2 SQIVND are derived from the germline V gene (reference sequence). Trimming takes 6 bases from V and 8 bases from J, and the germline ends sit 17 bases apart.

The chain joins TRBV19 to TRBJ2-1; the D gene identity is not certain. The sample comprised CD4+ T cells from PBMCs. The source is a human donor in good health. In nucleotides, the sequence is TGTGCCAGTAGCCTCCCCCGAGTCCAGGATGAGCAGTTCTTC. It encodes CASSLPRVQDEQFF.